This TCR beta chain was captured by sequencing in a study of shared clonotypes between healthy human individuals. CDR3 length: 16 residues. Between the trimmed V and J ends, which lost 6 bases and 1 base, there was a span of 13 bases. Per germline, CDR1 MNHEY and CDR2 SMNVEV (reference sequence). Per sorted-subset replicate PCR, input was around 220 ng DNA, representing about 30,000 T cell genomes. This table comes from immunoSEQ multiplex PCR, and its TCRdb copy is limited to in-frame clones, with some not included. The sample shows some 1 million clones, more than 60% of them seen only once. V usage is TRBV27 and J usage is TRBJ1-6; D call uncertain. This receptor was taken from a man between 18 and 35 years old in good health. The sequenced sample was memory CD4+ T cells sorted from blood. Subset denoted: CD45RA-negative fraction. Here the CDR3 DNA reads TGTGCCAGCAGCTCCCAGCGGGTTTCCTATAATTCACCCCTCCACTTT. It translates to CASSSQRVSYNSPLHF.